Listed below are T cell receptor beta chains from one sample, sequenced in a study of cytomegalovirus exposure and HLA in healthy donors. Measured with immunoSEQ multiplex PCR; TCRdb has only the in-frame clones, and not every one. The sample lists 150,000 or so clones; around 78% were seen once. Sequenced sample: PBMCs. All receptors derive from a female donor in good health and CMV-seronegative. Both conserved end residues are part of each CDR3. D genes are given only for firm matches. Only part of the rows carry a size: once, few, many, or a class if the clone is expanded.

size,V,D,J,DNA,CDR3
NA,TRBV28,TRBD1,TRBJ1-2,TGTGCCAGCAGTATCAGTGTTTACAGGGGCTCGGATGGCTACACCTTC,CASSISVYRGSDGYTF
NA,TRBV6-5,NA,TRBJ1-1,TGTGCCAGCAGTTCGCGGGAAGGGAACACTGAAGCTTTCTTT,CASSSREGNTEAFF
NA,TRBV7-9,NA,TRBJ1-1,TGTGCCAGCTTTAGTAACAGGGCGGGGGGTACTGAAGCTTTCTTT,CASFSNRAGGTEAFF
NA,TRBV27,NA,TRBJ1-1,TGTGCCAGCAGTTACAGGGTAACGGGCACTGAAGCTTTCTTT,CASSYRVTGTEAFF
NA,TRBV28,NA,TRBJ1-2,TGTGCCAGCAGTACCCTCGCGGGGTACTATGGCTACACCTTC,CASSTLAGYYGYTF
NA,TRBV4-1,NA,TRBJ1-1,TGCGCCAGCAGTCGGGACGCCGGGAGGGAAGCTTTCTTT,CASSRDAGREAFF
NA,TRBV30,NA,TRBJ2-3,TGTGCCTGCCTACTAGAAGATACGCAGTATTTT,CACLLEDTQYF
once,TRBV2,TRBD1,TRBJ2-1,TGTGCCAGCAGTGGGGACAGGGGTTACAATGAGCAGTTCTTC,CASSGDRGYNEQFF
NA,TRBV9,NA,TRBJ1-3,TGTGCCAGCAGCGTAGGGAGTTCTGGAAACACCATATATTTT,CASSVGSSGNTIYF
NA,TRBV5-1,TRBD1,TRBJ1-2,TGCGCCAGCAGCTCGGGACAGGGCGCCTATGGCTACACCTTC,CASSSGQGAYGYTF
NA,TRBV6-5,NA,TRBJ1-3,TGTGCCAGCAGTTACTCAGGACAGACCCCTGGAAACACCATATATTTT,CASSYSGQTPGNTIYF
NA,TRBV5-5,NA,TRBJ2-7,TGTGCCAGCAGCGCCCCTTTGTCGAAGAGCTCCTACGAGCAGTACTTC,CASSAPLSKSSYEQYF
NA,TRBV27,NA,TRBJ1-1,TGTGCCAGCAGGACACAGGCGACGGAAGCTTTCTTT,CASRTQATEAFF
NA,TRBV28,NA,TRBJ2-7,TGTGCCAGCAGATACGGGGGAACCTACGAGCAGTACTTC,CASRYGGTYEQYF
NA,TRBV19,NA,TRBJ1-2,TGTGCCAGTAGTATCACCCATTTAGCGGCTAACTATGGCTACACCTTC,CASSITHLAANYGYTF
NA,TRBV6-5,NA,TRBJ1-2,TGTGCCAGCAGCAACAGGGTAAAGAACTATGGCTACACCTTC,CASSNRVKNYGYTF
NA,TRBV4-1,TRBD2,TRBJ2-2,TGCGCCAGCAGCCAAGAGCGGCTAGCGGGGGTGAACACCGGGGAGCTGTTTTTT,CASSQERLAGVNTGELFF
NA,TRBV5-6,NA,TRBJ1-6,TGTGCCAGCTCCGGGGAGGGGCGGACTTCACCCCTCCACTTT,CASSGEGRTSPLHF
NA,TRBV4-1,TRBD1,TRBJ1-3,TGCGCCAGCAGCCAAGGTCGACAGGGTCTAAAGGGGAACACCATATATTTT,CASSQGRQGLKGNTIYF
NA,TRBV19,NA,TRBJ1-5,TGTGCCAGTAGCGCAGGAACTTTAGGAAACAATCAGCCCCAGCATTTT,CASSAGTLGNNQPQHF
NA,TRBV7-2,TRBD2,TRBJ2-1,TGTGCCAGCAGCTTAGCCTTTAGCGGGGGGGTCCATGAGCAGTTCTTC,CASSLAFSGGVHEQFF
NA,TRBV6-5,NA,TRBJ2-3,TGTGCCAGCAGTTATTCGAGATCCCTTGATACGCAGTATTTT,CASSYSRSLDTQYF
NA,TRBV6-6,TRBD1,TRBJ1-4,TGTGCCAGCAGCCCGGGACAGGGGGGTGAAAAACTGTTTTTT,CASSPGQGGEKLFF
few,TRBV7-2,TRBD2,TRBJ2-7,TGTGCCAGCAGCTTTACTAGCGGGGGGTACGAGCAGTACTTC,CASSFTSGGYEQYF
NA,TRBV5-4,NA,TRBJ2-1,TGTGCCAGCAGCTTGGCGGGAAACTACAATGAGCAGTTCTTC,CASSLAGNYNEQFF
NA,TRBV30,NA,TRBJ2-6,TGTGCCTGGAGTGTCGGCTCTGGGGCCAACGGCCTGACTTTC,CAWSVGSGANGLTF
NA,TRBV9,NA,TRBJ1-5,TGTGCCAGCAGCGTAGGTCCGGGGAGCAATCAGCCCCAGCATTTT,CASSVGPGSNQPQHF
NA,TRBV6-5,TRBD1,TRBJ1-4,TGTGCCAGCAGGACAGGGATACGAAATGAAAAACTGTTTTTT,CASRTGIRNEKLFF
NA,TRBV4-3,TRBD1,TRBJ1-2,TGCGCCAGCAGCCAAGGCTGGACAGGGACTGGCTACACCTTC,CASSQGWTGTGYTF
NA,TRBV18,TRBD1,TRBJ2-6,TGTGCCAGCTCGGCTCAGGGGGCTTCAGGGGCCAACGGCCTGACTTTC,CASSAQGASGANGLTF
NA,TRBV10-3,NA,TRBJ2-7,TGTGCCATCGGGGGGACGCAGGGGGGCTCCTACGAGCAGTACTTC,CAIGGTQGGSYEQYF
NA,TRBV5-1,TRBD1,TRBJ2-7,TGCGCCAGCAGCTTGGACGATAGCGGGACAGGGGCCTACGAGCAGTACTTC,CASSLDDSGTGAYEQYF
NA,TRBV5-1,NA,TRBJ2-1,TGCGCCAGCAGCTTACCCGGGACTGGTAACAATGAGCAGTTCTTC,CASSLPGTGNNEQFF
NA,TRBV28,NA,TRBJ1-1,TGTGCCAGCAGCCTAAGTGAAATGAACACTGAAGCTTTCTTT,CASSLSEMNTEAFF
few,TRBV14,NA,TRBJ2-1,TGTGCCAGCAGCTTCCTGGGGTCCGGGAGTGGCTACAATGAGCAGTTCTTC,CASSFLGSGSGYNEQFF
NA,TRBV5-1,TRBD1,TRBJ2-3,TGCGCCAGCAGCGCGGGACAGGGACCAAGCACAGATACGCAGTATTTT,CASSAGQGPSTDTQYF
once,TRBV14,TRBD2,TRBJ2-1,TGTGCCAGCAGACGAGCGGGAGGGCCATTAGGTGAGCAGTTCTTC,CASRRAGGPLGEQFF
NA,TRBV30,TRBD2,TRBJ2-5,TGTGCCTGGAGTCGTGGACTAGCGGGCCCACAAGAGACCCAGTACTTC,CAWSRGLAGPQETQYF
few,TRBV4-1,NA,TRBJ1-2,TGCGCCAGCAGCCAAGAGCGGTCAAAGCAATGGTATGGCTACACCTTC,CASSQERSKQWYGYTF
NA,TRBV27,NA,TRBJ2-5,TGTGCCAGCAGTTACGCCCCTGGACAGTTAGGGGTTGAGACCCAGTACTTC,CASSYAPGQLGVETQYF
once,TRBV28,NA,TRBJ1-5,TGTGCCAGCACCTGGACATTTAATCAGCCCCAGCATTTT,CASTWTFNQPQHF
once,TRBV7-9,NA,TRBJ1-2,TGTGCCAGCAGCCCCGCCTGGACAGCACTCTATTCTGGCTACACCTTC,CASSPAWTALYSGYTF